This T cell receptor (beta chain) was sequenced in a study of control samples from healthy donors and cancer patients. Only in-frame clones appear in the TCRdb table, and some are missing; sequencing was by immunoSEQ multiplex PCR. This sample has 200,000 to 250,000 clones, with over 90% found just once. The ends lost 7 bases at V and 3 bases at J; junction bases unmatched: 10. Germline V lookup: CDR1 MNHEY, CDR2 SVGAGI. CDR3 length: 15 residues. The sample consisted of blood. This TCR derives from a man aged 50 to 60 in good health. The chain uses TRBV6-5 and TRBJ1-2; TRBD1 agrees at 8 bases. The CDR3 sequence: CASTPGQGGHYGYTF. CDR3 DNA: TGTGCCAGCACCCCCGGACAGGGCGGTCACTATGGCTACACCTTC.